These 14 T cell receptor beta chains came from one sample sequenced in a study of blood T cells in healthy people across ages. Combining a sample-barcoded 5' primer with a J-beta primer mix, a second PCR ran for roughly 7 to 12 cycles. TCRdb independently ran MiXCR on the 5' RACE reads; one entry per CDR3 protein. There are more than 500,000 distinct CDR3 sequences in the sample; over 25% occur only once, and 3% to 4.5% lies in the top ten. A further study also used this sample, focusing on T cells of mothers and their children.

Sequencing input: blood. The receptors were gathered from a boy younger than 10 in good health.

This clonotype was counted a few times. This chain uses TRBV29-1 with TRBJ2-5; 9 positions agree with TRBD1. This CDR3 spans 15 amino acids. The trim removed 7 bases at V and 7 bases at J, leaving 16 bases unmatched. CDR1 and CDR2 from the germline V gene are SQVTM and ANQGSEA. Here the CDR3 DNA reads TGCAGCGCCCGCCTCCGGGACAGGGAGGTAGGGACCCAGTACTTC. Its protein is CSARLRDREVGTQYF.

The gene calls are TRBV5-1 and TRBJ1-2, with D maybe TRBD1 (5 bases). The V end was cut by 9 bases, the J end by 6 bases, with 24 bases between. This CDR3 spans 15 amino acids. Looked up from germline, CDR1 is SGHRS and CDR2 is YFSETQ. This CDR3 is CAIADSRDLRDGYTF. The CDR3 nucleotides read TGCGCCATCGCCGATTCCCGGGACCTTCGGGATGGCTACACCTTC.

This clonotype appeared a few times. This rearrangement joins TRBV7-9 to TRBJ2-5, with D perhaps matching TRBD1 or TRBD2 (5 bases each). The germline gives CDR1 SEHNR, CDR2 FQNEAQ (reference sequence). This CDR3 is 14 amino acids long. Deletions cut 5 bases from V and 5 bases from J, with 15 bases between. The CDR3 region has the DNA TGTGCCAGCAGCGACACCGGGGCTAGGGAGACCCAGTACTTC. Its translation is CASSDTGARETQYF. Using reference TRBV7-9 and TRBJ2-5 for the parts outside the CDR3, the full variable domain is DTGVSQNPRHKITKRGQNVTFRCDPISEHNRLYWYRQTLGQGPEFLTYFQNEAQLEKSRLLSDRFSAERPKGSFSTLEIQRTEQGDSAMYLCASSDTGARETQYFGPGTRLLVL.

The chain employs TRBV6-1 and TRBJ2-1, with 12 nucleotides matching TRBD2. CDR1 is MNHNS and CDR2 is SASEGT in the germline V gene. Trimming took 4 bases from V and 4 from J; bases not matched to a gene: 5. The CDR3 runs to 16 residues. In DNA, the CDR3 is TGTGCCAGCAGTGCGTCTAGCGGGGGGGCTTACAATGAGCAGTTCTTC. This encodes CASSASSGGAYNEQFF.

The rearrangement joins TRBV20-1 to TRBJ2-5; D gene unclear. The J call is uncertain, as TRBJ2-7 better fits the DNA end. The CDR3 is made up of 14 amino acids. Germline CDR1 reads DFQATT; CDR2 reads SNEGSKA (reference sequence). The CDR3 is CSASPVRDIYEQYF. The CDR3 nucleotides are TGCAGTGCTAGCCCTGTACGAGACATCTACGAGCAGTACTTC.

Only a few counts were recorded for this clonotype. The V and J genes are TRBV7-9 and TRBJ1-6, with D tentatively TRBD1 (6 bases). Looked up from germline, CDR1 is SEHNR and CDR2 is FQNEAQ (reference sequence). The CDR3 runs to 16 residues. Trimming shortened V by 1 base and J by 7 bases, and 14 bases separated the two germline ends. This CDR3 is CASSLDAGAENSPLHF. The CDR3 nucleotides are TGTGCCAGCAGCTTAGACGCGGGGGCGGAGAATTCACCCCTCCACTTT.

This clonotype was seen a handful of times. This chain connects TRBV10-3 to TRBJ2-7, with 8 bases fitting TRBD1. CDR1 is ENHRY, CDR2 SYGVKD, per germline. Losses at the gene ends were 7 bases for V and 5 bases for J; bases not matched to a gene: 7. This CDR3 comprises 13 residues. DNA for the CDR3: TGTGCCATCACTGGCAGGGGGCTGCACGAGCAGTACTTC. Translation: CAITGRGLHEQYF.

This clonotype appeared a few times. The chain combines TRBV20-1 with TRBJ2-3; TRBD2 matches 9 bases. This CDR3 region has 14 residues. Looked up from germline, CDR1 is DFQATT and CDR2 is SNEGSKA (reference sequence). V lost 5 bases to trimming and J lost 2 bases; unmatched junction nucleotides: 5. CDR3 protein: CSAPTSGNTDTQYF. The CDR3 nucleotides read TGCAGTGCTCCGACTAGCGGCAACACAGATACGCAGTATTTT.

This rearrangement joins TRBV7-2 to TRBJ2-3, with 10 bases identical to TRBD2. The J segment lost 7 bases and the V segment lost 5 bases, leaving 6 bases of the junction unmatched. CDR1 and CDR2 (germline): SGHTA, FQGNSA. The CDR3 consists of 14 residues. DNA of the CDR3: TGTGCCAGCAGCCCGAGCGGGGGGGTAAATACGCAGTATTTT. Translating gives CASSPSGGVNTQYF. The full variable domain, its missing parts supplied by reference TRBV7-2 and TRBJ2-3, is GAGVSQSPSNKVTEKGKDVELRCDPISGHTALYWYRQSLGQGLEFLIYFQGNSAPDKSGLPSDRFSAERTGGSVSTLTIQRTQQEDSAVYLCASSPSGGVNTQYFGPGTRLTVL.

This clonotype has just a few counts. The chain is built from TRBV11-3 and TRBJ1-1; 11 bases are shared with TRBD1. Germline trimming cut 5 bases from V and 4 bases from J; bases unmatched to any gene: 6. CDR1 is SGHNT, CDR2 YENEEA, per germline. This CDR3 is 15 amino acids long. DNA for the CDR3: TGTGCCAGCAGCCCCGGGACAGGGGGAGGCACTGAAGCTTTCTTT. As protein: CASSPGTGGGTEAFF.

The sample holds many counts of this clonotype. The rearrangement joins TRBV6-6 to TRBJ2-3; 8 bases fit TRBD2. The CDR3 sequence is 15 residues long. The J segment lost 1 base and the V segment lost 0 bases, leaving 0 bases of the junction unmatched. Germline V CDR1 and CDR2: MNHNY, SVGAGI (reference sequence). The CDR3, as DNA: TGTGCCAGCAGTTACTCGACTAGCGGCACAGATACGCAGTATTTT. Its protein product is CASSYSTSGTDTQYF.

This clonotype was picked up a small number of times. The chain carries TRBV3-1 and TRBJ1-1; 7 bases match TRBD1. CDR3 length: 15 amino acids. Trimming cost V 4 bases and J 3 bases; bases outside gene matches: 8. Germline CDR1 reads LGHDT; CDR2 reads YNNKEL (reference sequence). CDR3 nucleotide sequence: TGTGCCAGCAGCCTTGGGGGACAGCTTCACACTGAAGCTTTCTTT. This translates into CASSLGGQLHTEAFF.

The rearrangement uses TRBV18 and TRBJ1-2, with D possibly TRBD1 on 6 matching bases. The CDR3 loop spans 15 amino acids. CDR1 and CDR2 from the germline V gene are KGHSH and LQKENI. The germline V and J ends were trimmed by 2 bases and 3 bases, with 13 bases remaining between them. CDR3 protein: CASSPDRGLDYGYTF. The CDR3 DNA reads TGTGCCAGCTCACCAGACCGGGGGCTTGACTATGGCTACACCTTC.

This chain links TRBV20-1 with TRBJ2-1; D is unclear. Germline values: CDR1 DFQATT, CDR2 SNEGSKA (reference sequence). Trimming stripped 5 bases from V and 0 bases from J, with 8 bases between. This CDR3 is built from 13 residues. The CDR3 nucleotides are TGCAGTGCTGAAGTGAGCTCCTACAATGAGCAGTTCTTC. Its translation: CSAEVSSYNEQFF.